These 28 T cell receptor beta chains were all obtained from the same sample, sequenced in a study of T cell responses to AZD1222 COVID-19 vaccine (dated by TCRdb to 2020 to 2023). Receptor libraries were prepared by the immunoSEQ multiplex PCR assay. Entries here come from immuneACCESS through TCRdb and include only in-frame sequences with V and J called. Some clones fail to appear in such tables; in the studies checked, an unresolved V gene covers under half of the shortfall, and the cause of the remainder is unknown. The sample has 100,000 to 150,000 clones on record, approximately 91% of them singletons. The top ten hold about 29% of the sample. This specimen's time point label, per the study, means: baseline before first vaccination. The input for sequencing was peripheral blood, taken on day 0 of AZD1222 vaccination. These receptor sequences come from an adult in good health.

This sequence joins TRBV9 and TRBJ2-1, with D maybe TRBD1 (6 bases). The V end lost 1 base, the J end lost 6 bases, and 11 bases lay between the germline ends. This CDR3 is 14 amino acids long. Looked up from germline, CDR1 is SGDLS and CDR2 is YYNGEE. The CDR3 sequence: CASSVLGTSNEQFF. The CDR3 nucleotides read TGTGCCAGCAGCGTACTTGGGACAAGCAATGAGCAGTTCTTC.

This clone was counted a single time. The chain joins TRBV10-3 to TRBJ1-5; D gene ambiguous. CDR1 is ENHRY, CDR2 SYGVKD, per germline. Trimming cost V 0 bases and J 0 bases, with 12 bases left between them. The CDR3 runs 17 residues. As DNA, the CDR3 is TGTGCCATCAGTGAGTCGAACAGTTGGACTAGCAATCAGCCCCAGCATTTT. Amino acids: CAISESNSWTSNQPQHF.

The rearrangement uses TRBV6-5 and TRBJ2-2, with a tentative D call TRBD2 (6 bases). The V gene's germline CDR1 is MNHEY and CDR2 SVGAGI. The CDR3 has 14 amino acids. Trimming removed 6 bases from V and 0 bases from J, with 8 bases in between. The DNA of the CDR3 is TGTGCCAGCAGAGCTAGCGCGAACACCGGGGAGCTGTTTTTT. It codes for CASRASANTGELFF.

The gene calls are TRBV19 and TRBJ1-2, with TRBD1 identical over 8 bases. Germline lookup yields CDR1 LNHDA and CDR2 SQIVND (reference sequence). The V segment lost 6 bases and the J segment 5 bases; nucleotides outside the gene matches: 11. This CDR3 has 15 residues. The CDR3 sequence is CASRAPGTGVYGYTF. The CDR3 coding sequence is TGTGCCAGTAGGGCCCCCGGGACAGGCGTTTATGGCTACACCTTC.

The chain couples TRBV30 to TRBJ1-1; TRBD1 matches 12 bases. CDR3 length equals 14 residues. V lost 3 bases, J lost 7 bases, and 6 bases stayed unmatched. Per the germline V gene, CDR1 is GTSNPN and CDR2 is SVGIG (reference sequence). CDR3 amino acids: CAWSPGQGAVEAFF. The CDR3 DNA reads TGTGCCTGGAGCCCGGGACAGGGGGCTGTTGAAGCTTTCTTT.

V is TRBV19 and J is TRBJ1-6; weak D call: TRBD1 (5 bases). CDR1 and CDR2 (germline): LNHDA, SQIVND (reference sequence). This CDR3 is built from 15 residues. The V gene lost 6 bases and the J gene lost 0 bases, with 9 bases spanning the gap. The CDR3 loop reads CASREGSSYNSPLHF. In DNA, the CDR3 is TGTGCCAGTAGGGAGGGGAGCTCCTATAATTCACCCCTCCACTTT.

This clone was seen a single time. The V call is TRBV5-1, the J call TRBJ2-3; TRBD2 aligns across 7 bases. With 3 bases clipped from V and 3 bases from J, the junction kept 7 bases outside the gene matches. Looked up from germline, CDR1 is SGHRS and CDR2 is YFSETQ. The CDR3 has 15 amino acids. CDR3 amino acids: CASSSGTGGTDTQYF. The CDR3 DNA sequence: TGCGCCAGCAGCTCCGGGACGGGAGGTACAGATACGCAGTATTTT.

The CDR3: CASSAGQGRNQPQHF. The CDR3 DNA follows: TGTGCCAGCAGCGCTGGACAGGGACGCAATCAGCCCCAGCATTTT. V and J are TRBV2 and TRBJ1-5, with 8 nucleotides matching TRBD1. The CDR3 runs to 15 residues. The V gene's germline CDR1 is SNHLY and CDR2 FYNNEI. The V and J ends lost 6 bases and 2 bases, in that order; junction bases with no gene match: 6.

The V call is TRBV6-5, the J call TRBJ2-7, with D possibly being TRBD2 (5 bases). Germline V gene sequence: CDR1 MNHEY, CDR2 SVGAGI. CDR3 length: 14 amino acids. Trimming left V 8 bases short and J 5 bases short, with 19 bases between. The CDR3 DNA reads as TGTGCCAGCGTTCCCCCGGGATCCCTCGACGAGCAGTACTTC. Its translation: CASVPPGSLDEQYF.

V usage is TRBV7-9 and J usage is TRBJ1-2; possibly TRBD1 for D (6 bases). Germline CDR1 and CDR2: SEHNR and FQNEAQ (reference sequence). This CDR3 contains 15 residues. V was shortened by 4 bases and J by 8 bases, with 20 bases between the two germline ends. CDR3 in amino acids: CASSSEVGGGAGYTF. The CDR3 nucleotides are TGTGCCAGCAGCTCAGAGGTAGGGGGAGGGGCCGGCTACACCTTC. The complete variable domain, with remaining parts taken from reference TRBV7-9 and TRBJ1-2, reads DTGVSQNPRHKITKRGQNVTFRCDPISEHNRLYWYRQTLGQGPEFLTYFQNEAQLEKSRLLSDRFSAERPKGSFSTLEIQRTEQGDSAMYLCASSSEVGGGAGYTFGSGTRLTVV.

The CDR3 bases are TGTGCCAGCAGCGTAGTGGACAGGGGGCGCGGCTATGGCTACACCTTC. As protein: CASSVVDRGRGYGYTF. V usage is TRBV9 and J usage is TRBJ1-2; 11 nucleotides line up with TRBD1. Losses at the gene ends were 0 bases for V and 4 bases for J; bases not matched to a gene: 5. CDR1 SGDLS and CDR2 YYNGEE come from the germline V gene. The CDR3 length is 16 residues.

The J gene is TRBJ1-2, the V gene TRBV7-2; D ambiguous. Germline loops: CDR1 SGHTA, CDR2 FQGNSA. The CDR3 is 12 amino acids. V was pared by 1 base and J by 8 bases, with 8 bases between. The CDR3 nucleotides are TGTGCCAGCAGCTTAGACGCTGGCGGCTACACCTTC. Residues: CASSLDAGGYTF.

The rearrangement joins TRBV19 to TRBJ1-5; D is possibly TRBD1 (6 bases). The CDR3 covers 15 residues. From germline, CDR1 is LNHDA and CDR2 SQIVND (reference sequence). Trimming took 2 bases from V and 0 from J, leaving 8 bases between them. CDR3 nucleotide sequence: TGTGCCAGTAGTATATACAGGGATAGCAATCAGCCCCAGCATTTT. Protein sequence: CASSIYRDSNQPQHF.

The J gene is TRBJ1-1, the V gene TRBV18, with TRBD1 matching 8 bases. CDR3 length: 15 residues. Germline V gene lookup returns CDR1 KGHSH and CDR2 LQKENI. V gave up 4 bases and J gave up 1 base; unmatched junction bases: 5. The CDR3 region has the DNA TGTGCCAGCTCACAAGGACAGGGAACGAACACTGAAGCTTTCTTT. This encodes CASSQGQGTNTEAFF.

Here the CDR3 DNA reads TGTGCCAGCAGCTTTGTGGTGTATGAAGCTTTCTTT. Its translation is CASSFVVYEAFF. V gene TRBV7-9 combines with J gene TRBJ1-1; D gene unclear. This CDR3 contains 12 residues. CDR1 is SEHNR, CDR2 FQNEAQ, per germline (reference sequence). Trimming removed 3 bases at V and 7 bases at J, with 9 bases between.

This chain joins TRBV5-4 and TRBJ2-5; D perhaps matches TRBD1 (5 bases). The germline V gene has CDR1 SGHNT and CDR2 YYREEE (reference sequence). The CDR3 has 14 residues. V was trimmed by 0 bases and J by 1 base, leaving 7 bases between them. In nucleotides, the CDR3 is TGTGCCAGCAGCTTGGACAGGATCCAAGAGACCCAGTACTTC. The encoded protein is CASSLDRIQETQYF.

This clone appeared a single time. Written as DNA, the CDR3 is TGCAGCGTTGAGCCAGCTAGCACAGATACGCAGTATTTT. Its translation: CSVEPASTDTQYF. The chain links TRBV29-1 to TRBJ2-3, with D hard to call. V was pared by 3 bases and J by 0 bases, with 7 bases between. In germline, CDR1 is SQVTM, CDR2 ANQGSEA. CDR3 length equals 13 residues.

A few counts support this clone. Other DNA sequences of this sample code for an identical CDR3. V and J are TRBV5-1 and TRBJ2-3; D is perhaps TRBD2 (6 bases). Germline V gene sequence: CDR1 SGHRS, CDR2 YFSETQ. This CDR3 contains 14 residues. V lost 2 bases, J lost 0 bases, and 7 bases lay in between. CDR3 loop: CASSFGGSTDTQYF. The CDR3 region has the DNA TGCGCCAGCAGCTTTGGGGGGAGCACAGATACGCAGTATTTT.

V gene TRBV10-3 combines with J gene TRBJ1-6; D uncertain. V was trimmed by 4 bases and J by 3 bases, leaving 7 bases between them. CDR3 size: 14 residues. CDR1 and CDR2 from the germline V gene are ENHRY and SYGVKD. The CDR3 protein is CAISAASYNSPLHF. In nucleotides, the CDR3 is TGTGCCATCAGTGCGGCCAGCTATAATTCACCCCTCCACTTT.

CDR3 protein: CASSLEPGTYNSPLHF. In nucleotides, the CDR3 is TGCGCCAGCAGCTTGGAGCCCGGAACCTATAATTCACCCCTCCACTTT. V gene TRBV5-1 combines with J gene TRBJ1-6; the D is unclear. CDR1 is SGHRS and CDR2 is YFSETQ in the germline V gene. The CDR3 sequence is 16 residues long. V was cut by 0 bases and J by 2 bases, with 9 bases left in between.

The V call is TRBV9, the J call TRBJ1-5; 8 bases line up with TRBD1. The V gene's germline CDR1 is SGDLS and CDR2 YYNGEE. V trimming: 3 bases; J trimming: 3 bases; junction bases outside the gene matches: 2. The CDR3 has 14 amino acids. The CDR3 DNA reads TGTGCCAGCAGCGCGACAGGGGACAATCAGCCCCAGCATTTT. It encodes CASSATGDNQPQHF.

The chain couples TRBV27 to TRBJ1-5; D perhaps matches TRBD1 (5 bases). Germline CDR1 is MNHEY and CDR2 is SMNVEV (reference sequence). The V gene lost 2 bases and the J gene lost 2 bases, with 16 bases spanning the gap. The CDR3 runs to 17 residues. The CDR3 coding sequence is TGTGCCAGCAGTTTAAACGGGGCCTTGGGGGGCAATCAGCCCCAGCATTTT. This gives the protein CASSLNGALGGNQPQHF.

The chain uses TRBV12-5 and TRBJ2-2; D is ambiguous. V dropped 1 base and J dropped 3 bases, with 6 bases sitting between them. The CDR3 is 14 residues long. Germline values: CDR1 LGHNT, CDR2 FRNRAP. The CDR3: CASGLGSDTGELFF. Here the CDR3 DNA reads TGTGCTAGTGGTTTGGGTAGTGACACCGGGGAGCTGTTTTTT.

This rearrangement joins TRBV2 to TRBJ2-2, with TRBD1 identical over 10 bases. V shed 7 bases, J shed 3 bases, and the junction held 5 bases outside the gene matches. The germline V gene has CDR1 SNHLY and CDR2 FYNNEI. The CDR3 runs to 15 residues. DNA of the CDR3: TGTGCCAGCAATTCCGGGACAGGGGACACCGGGGAGCTGTTTTTT. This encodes CASNSGTGDTGELFF.

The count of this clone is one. The CDR3 DNA is TGTGCCAGCAGCTTAGATTTTGGGCCGGGTGAAGCTTTCTTT. Translated, it gives CASSLDFGPGEAFF. The chain has TRBV7-9 and TRBJ1-1; unclear D gene. The CDR3 sequence is 14 residues long. Trimming took off 1 base at V and 7 bases at J, with 13 bases between the two ends. Per the germline V gene, CDR1 is SEHNR and CDR2 is FQNEAQ (reference sequence).

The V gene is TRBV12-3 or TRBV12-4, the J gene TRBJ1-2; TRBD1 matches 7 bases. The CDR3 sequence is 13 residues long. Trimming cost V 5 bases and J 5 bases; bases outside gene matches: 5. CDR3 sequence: CASSPGTEYGYTF. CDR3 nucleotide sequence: TGTGCCAGCAGTCCGGGGACAGAGTATGGCTACACCTTC.

CDR3 in amino acids: CASSPEWGLYGYTF. The CDR3 coding sequence is TGTGCCAGCAGCCCGGAATGGGGGCTATATGGCTACACCTTC. The chain is built from TRBV7-9 and TRBJ1-2, with D maybe TRBD1 (6 bases). Germline-derived CDR1 and CDR2 are SEHNR and FQNEAQ (reference sequence). CDR3 length: 14 residues. The V end lost 5 bases, the J end lost 5 bases, and 15 bases lay between the germline ends. Together with reference TRBV7-9 and TRBJ1-2, the CDR3 gives the full variable domain: DTGVSQNPRHKITKRGQNVTFRCDPISEHNRLYWYRQTLGQGPEFLTYFQNEAQLEKSRLLSDRFSAERPKGSFSTLEIQRTEQGDSAMYLCASSPEWGLYGYTFGSGTRLTVV.

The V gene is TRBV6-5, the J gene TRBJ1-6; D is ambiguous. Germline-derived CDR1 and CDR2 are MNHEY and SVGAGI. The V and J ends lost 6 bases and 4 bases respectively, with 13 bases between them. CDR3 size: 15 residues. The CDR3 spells CASRQNFGYNSPLHF. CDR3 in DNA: TGTGCCAGCAGACAAAACTTTGGGTATAATTCACCCCTCCACTTT.